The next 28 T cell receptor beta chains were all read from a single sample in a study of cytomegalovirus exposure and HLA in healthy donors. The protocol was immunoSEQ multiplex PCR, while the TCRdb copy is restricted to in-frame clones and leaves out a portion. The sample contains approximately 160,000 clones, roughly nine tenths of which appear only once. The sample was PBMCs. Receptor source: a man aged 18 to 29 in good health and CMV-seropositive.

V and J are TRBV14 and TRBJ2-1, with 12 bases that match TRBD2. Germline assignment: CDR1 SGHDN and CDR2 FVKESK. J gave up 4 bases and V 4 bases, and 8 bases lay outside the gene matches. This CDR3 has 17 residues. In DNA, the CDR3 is TGTGCCAGCAGCCTACGGACTAGCGGGGCGGATTACAATGAGCAGTTCTTC. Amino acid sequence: CASSLRTSGADYNEQFF.

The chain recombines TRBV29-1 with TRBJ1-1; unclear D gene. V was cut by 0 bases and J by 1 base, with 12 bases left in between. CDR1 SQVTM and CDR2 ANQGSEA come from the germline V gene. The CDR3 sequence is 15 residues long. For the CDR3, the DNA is TGCAGCGTTGAAGATCCTCCGGGTGGGAACACTGAAGCTTTCTTT. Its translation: CSVEDPPGGNTEAFF.

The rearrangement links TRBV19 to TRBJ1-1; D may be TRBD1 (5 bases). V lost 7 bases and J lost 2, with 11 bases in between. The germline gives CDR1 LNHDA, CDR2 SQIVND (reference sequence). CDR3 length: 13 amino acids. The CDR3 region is CASMGGTNTEAFF. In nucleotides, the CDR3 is TGTGCCAGTATGGGAGGGACCAACACTGAAGCTTTCTTT. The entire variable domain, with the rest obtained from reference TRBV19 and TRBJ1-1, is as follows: DGGITQSPKYLFRKEGQNVTLSCEQNLNHDAMYWYRQDPGQGLRLIYYSQIVNDFQKGDIAEGYSVSREKKESFPLTVTSAQKNPTAFYLCASMGGTNTEAFFGQGTRLTVV.

The chain's CDR3 is CASSLSPGLGSYEQYF. CDR3 sequence (DNA): TGCGCCAGCAGCTTGAGCCCGGGTCTAGGTTCCTACGAGCAGTACTTC. This chain connects TRBV5-1 to TRBJ2-7; unclear D gene. Germline V CDR1 and CDR2: SGHRS, YFSETQ. The CDR3 is 16 amino acids. The V gene lost 1 base and the J gene lost 1 base, with 15 bases spanning the gap.

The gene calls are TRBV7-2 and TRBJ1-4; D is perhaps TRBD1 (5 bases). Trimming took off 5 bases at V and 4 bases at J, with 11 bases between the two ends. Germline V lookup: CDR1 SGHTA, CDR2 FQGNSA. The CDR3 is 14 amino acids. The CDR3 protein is CASSPPGYNEKLFF. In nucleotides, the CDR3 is TGTGCCAGCAGCCCTCCAGGGTATAATGAAAAACTGTTTTTT.

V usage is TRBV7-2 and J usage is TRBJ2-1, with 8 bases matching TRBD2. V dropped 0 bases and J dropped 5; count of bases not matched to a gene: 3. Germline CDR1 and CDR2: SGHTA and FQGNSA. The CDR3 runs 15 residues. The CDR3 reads CASSLAGGGDNEQFF. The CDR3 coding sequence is TGTGCCAGCAGCTTAGCCGGGGGGGGCGACAATGAGCAGTTCTTC.

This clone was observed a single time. The CDR3 sequence is CASSDLLRDRANIQYF. Written as DNA, the CDR3 is TGTGCCAGCAGTGATTTGCTCCGGGACAGGGCTAACATTCAGTACTTC. The J gene is TRBJ2-4, the V gene TRBV6-1; 9 positions agree with TRBD1. The CDR3 totals 16 residues. With 3 bases clipped from V and 7 bases from J, the junction kept 10 bases outside the gene matches. Germline lookup yields CDR1 MNHNS and CDR2 SASEGT.

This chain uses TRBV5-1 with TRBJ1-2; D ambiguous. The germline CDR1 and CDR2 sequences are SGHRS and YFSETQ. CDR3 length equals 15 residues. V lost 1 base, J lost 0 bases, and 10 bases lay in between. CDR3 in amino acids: CASSLRTDANYGYTF. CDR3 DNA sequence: TGCGCCAGCAGCTTGAGAACAGACGCTAACTATGGCTACACCTTC. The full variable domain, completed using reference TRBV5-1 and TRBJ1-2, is KAGVTQTPRYLIKTRGQQVTLSCSPISGHRSVSWYQQTPGQGLQFLFEYFSETQRNKGNFPGRFSGRQFSNSRSEMNVSTLELGDSALYLCASSLRTDANYGYTFGSGTRLTVV.

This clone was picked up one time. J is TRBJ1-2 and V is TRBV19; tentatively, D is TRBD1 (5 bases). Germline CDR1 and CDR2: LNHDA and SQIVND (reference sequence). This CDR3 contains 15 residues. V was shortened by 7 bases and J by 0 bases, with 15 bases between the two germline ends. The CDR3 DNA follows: TGTGCCAGTATCCCGGGCTCCAGGGCTAACTATGGCTACACCTTC. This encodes CASIPGSRANYGYTF.

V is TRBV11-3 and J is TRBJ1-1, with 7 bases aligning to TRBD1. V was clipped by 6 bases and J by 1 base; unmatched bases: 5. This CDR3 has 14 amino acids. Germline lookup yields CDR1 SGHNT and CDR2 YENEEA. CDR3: CASSTGAPNTEAFF. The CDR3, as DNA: TGTGCCAGCAGTACAGGGGCCCCGAACACTGAAGCTTTCTTT.

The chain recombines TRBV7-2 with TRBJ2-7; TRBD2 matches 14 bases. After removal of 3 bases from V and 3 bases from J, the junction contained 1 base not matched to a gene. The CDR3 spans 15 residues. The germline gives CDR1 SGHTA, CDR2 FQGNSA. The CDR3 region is CASSLGLAGDYEQYF. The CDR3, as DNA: TGTGCCAGCAGCTTGGGACTAGCGGGGGACTACGAGCAGTACTTC.

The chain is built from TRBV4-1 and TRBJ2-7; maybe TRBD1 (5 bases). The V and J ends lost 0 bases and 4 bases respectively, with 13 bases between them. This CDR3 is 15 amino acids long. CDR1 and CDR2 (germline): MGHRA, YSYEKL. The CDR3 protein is CASSQEVRQQYEQYF. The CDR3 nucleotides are TGCGCCAGCAGCCAAGAAGTAAGACAGCAATACGAGCAGTACTTC.

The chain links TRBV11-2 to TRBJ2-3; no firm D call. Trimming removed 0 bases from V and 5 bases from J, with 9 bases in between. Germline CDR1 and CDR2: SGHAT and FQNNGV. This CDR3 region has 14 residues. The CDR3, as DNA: TGTGCCAGCAGCTTAGATACACCCTTAGATACGCAGTATTTT. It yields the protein CASSLDTPLDTQYF.

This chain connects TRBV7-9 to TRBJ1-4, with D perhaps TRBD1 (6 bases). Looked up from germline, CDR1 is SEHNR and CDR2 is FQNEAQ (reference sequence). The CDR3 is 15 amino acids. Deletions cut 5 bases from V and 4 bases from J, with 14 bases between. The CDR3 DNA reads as TGTGCCAGCAGCCTACAGGGACGGGATAATGAAAAACTGTTTTTT. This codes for CASSLQGRDNEKLFF.

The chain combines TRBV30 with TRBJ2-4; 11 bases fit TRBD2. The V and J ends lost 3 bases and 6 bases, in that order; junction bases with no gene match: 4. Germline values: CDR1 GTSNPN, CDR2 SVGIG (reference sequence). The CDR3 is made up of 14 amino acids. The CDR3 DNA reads TGTGCCTGGAGCTTGGGACTAGCGGTAAACATTCAGTACTTC. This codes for CAWSLGLAVNIQYF.

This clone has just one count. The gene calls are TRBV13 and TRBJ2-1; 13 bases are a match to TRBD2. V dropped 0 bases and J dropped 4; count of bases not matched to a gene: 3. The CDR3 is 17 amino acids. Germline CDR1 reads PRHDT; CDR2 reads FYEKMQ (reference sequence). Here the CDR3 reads CASSLGGTSGMYNEQFF. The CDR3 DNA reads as TGTGCCAGCAGCTTAGGCGGGACTAGCGGGATGTACAATGAGCAGTTCTTC. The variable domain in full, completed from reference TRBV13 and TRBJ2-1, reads AAGVIQSPRHLIKEKRETATLKCYPIPRHDTVYWYQQGPGQDPQFLISFYEKMQSDKGSIPDRFSAQQFSDYHSELNMSSLELGDSALYFCASSLGGTSGMYNEQFFGPGTRLTVL.

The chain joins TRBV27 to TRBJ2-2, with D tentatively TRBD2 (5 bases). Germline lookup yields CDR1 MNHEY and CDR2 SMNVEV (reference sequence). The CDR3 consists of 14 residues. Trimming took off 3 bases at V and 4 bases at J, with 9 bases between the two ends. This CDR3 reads CASSFGVATGELFF. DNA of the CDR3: TGTGCCAGCAGTTTCGGGGTGGCCACCGGGGAGCTGTTTTTT.

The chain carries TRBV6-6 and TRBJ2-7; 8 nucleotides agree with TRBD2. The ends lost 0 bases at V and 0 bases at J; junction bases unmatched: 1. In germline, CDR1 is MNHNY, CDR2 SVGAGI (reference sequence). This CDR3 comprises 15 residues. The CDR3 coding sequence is TGTGCCAGCAGTTACTCGAGCGGGAGCTCCTACGAGCAGTACTTC. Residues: CASSYSSGSSYEQYF.

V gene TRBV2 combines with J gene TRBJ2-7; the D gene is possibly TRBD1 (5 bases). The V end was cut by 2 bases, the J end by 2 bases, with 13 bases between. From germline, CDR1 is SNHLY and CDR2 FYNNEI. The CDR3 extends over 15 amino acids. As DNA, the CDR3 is TGTGCCAGCAGTGAATTGTGGGAAGGGGCCTACGAGCAGTACTTC. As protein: CASSELWEGAYEQYF.

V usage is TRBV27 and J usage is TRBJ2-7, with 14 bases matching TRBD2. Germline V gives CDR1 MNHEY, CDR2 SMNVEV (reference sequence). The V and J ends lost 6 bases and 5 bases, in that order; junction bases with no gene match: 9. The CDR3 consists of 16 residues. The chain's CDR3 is CASSFTRLAGGNEQYF. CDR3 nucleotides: TGTGCCAGCAGCTTTACCCGACTAGCGGGAGGGAACGAGCAGTACTTC.

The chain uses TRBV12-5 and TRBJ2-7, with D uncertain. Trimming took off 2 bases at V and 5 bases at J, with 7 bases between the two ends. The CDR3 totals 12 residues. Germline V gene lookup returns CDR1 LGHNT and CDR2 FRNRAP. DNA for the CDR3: TGTGCTAGTGGTTTGAAGCTCGACGAGCAGTACTTC. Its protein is CASGLKLDEQYF.

The CDR3 reads CASSRGTGSNQPQHF. The CDR3 DNA reads as TGCGCCAGCAGCCGGGGTACAGGGTCGAATCAGCCCCAGCATTTT. This chain joins TRBV5-1 and TRBJ1-5; a weak D match, TRBD1 (6 bases). This CDR3 is built from 15 residues. Looked up from germline, CDR1 is SGHRS and CDR2 is YFSETQ. The ends were cut back, 4 bases at V and 4 bases at J, with 15 bases in the middle.

Here the CDR3 reads CASAGTEAFF. The CDR3 nucleotides are TGTGCCAGTGCAGGAACTGAAGCTTTCTTT. The chain couples TRBV6-1 to TRBJ1-1; D is uncertain. This CDR3 comprises 10 residues. V lost 9 bases and J 5 bases, leaving 7 bases between the germline ends. Germline lookup yields CDR1 MNHNS and CDR2 SASEGT.

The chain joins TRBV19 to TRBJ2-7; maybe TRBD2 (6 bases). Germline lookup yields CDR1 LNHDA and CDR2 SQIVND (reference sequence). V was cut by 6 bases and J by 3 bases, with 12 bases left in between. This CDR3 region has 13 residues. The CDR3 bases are TGTGCCAGTAGCTCGGACGGGAGCTACGAGCAGTACTTC. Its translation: CASSSDGSYEQYF. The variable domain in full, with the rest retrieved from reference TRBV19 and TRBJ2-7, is DGGITQSPKYLFRKEGQNVTLSCEQNLNHDAMYWYRQDPGQGLRLIYYSQIVNDFQKGDIAEGYSVSREKKESFPLTVTSAQKNPTAFYLCASSSDGSYEQYFGPGTRLTVT.

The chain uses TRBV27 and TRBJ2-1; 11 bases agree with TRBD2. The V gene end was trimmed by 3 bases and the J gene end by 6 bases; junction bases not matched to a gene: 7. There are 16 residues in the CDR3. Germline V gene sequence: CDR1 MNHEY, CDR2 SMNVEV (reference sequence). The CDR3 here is CASSFRYTSGGNEQFF. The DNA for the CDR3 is TGTGCCAGCAGTTTCCGATATACTAGCGGGGGCAATGAGCAGTTCTTC.

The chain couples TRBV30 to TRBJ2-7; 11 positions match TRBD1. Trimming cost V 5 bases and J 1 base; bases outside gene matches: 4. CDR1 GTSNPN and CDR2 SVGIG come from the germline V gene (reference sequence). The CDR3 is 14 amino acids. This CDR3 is CAWGGTGGSYEQYF. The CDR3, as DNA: TGTGCCTGGGGGGGGACAGGGGGTTCCTACGAGCAGTACTTC.

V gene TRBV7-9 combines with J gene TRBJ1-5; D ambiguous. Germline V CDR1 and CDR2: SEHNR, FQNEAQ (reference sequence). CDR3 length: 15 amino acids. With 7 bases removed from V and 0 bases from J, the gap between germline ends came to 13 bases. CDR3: CASTDSSYSNQPQHF. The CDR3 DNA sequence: TGTGCCAGCACAGACTCATCGTATAGCAATCAGCCCCAGCATTTT.

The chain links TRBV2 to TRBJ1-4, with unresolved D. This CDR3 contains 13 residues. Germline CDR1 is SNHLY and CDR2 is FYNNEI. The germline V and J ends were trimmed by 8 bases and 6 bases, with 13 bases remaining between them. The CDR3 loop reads CASAQEVYEKLFF. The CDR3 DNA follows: TGTGCCAGCGCCCAGGAAGTATATGAAAAACTGTTTTTT.